The clone carrying this T cell receptor beta chain has a count of ten or more. The entry originates in a study of early T cells in non-severe SARS-CoV-2 infection. MiXCR, applied by TCRdb to the 5' RACE reads, yields one record per CDR3 protein. Seen here are some 91,000 distinct CDR3 sequences, 13% observed once, and the top ten hold approximately 2%. CDR3 length: 17 residues. Trimming shortened V by 5 bases and J by 3 bases, and 23 bases separated the two germline ends. Germline V gene sequence: CDR1 SEHNR, CDR2 FQNEAQ (reference sequence). The gene calls are TRBV7-9 and TRBJ2-7; perhaps TRBD2 as D (5 bases). The material sequenced was whole blood. The source of this sequence is an adult who was a healthcare worker with PCR-confirmed SARS-CoV-2 infection or an uninfected control (not recorded which). For the CDR3, the DNA is TGTGCCAGCAGCAAAGGACCAGACTACGGACTGAACTACGAGCAGTACTTC. Translated, it gives CASSKGPDYGLNYEQYF.